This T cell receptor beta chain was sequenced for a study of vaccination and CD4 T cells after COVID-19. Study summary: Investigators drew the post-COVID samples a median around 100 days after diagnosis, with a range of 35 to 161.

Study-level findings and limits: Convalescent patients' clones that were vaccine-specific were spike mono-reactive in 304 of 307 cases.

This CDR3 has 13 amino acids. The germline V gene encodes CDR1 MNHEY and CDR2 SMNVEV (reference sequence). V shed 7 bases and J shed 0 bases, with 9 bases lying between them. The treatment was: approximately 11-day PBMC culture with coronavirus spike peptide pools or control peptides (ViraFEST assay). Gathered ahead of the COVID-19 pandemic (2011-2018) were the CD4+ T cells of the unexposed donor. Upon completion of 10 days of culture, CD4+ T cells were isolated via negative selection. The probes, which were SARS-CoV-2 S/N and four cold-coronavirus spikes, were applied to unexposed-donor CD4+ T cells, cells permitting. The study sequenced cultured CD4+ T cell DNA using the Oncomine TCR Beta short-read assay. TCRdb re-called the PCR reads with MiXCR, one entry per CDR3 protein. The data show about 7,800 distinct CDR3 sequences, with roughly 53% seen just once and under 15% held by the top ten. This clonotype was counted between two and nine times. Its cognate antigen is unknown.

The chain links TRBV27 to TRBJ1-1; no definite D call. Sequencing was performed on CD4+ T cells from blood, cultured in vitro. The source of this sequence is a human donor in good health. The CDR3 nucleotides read TGTGCCAGCATTGGGGTAATGAACACTGAAGCTTTCTTT. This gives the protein CASIGVMNTEAFF.